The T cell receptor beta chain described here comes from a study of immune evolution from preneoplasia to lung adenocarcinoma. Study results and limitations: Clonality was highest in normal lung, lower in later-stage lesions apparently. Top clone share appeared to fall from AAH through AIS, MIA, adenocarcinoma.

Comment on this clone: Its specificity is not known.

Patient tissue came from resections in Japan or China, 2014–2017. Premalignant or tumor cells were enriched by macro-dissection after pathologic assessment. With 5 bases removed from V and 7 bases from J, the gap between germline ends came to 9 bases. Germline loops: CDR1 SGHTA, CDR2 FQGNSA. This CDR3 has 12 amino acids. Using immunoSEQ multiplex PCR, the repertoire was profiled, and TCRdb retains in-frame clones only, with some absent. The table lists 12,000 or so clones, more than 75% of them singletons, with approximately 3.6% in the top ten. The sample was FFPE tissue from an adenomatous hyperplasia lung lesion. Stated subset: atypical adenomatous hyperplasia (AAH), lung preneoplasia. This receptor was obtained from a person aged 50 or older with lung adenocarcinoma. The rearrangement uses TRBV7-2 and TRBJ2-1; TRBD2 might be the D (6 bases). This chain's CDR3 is CASSPGRNEQFF. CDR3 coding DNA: TGTGCCAGCAGCCCAGGGAGGAATGAGCAGTTCTTC.